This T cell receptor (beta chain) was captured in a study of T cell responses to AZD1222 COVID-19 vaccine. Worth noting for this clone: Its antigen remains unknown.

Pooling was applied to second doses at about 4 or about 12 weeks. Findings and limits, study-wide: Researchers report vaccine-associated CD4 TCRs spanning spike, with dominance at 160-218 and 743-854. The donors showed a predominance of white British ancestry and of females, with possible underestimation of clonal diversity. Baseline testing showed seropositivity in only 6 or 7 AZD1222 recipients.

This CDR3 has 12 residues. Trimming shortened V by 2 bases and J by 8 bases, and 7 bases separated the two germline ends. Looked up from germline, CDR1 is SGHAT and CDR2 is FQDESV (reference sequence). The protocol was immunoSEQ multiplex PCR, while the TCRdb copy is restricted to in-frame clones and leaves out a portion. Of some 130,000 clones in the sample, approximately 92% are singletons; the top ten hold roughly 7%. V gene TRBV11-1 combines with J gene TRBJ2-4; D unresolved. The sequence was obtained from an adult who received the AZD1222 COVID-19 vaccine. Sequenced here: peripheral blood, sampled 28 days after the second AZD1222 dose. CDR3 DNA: TGTGCCAGCAGCTTATTTGGCCACATTCAGTACTTC. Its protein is CASSLFGHIQYF.